Presented here are 31 T cell receptor beta chains from one specimen sequenced in a study of cytomegalovirus exposure and HLA in healthy donors. Assay used: immunoSEQ multiplex PCR; TCRdb lists only in-frame clones, some missing. This sample yields roughly 150,000 clones, of which about nine tenths are seen a single time; approximately 10% belongs to the top ten. Sequencing was carried out using PBMCs. The origin of the receptors is a woman under 30 in good health and CMV-seropositive.

Comments on this clone: This sample also contains other DNA sequences that code for the same CDR3. V usage is TRBV6-5 and J usage is TRBJ1-1; D is uncertain. The CDR3 length is 14 residues. V lost 2 bases, J lost 0 bases, and 7 bases lay in between. The germline V gene encodes CDR1 MNHEY and CDR2 SVGAGI. Here the CDR3 DNA reads TGTGCCAGCAGTTACGGACTAATGAACACTGAAGCTTTCTTT. It yields the protein CASSYGLMNTEAFF.

This chain links TRBV29-1 with TRBJ2-2, with TRBD1 as a possible D gene (6 bases). CDR1 and CDR2 (germline): SQVTM, ANQGSEA. The CDR3 sequence is 13 residues long. Trimming shortened V by 7 bases and J by 2 bases, and 11 bases separated the two germline ends. The CDR3 region has the DNA TGCAGCGGTAGGACAGCTAACACCGGGGAGCTGTTTTTT. Translation: CSGRTANTGELFF.

This chain joins TRBV5-6 and TRBJ1-2; D remains unclear. The CDR3 sequence is 14 residues long. V dropped 5 bases and J dropped 1 base, with 12 bases sitting between them. Germline V gene lookup returns CDR1 SGHDT and CDR2 YYEEEE. The CDR3 DNA reads as TGTGCCAGCAGGGGTGACATGCTTAACTATGGCTACACCTTC. Amino acids: CASRGDMLNYGYTF. Combining the CDR3 with reference TRBV5-6 and TRBJ1-2 gives the whole variable domain DAGVTQSPTHLIKTRGQQVTLRCSPKSGHDTVSWYQQALGQGPQFIFQYYEEEERQRGNFPDRFSGHQFPNYSSELNVNALLLGDSALYLCASRGDMLNYGYTFGSGTRLTVV.

V usage is TRBV27 and J usage is TRBJ1-5; TRBD1 aligns across 8 bases. Trimming removed 1 base from V and 5 bases from J; junction bases left unmatched: 7. CDR3 length: 16 amino acids. Germline CDR1 reads MNHEY; CDR2 reads SMNVEV (reference sequence). This CDR3 is CASSLFGTGVDQPQHF. DNA for the CDR3: TGTGCCAGCAGTTTATTTGGGACAGGTGTTGATCAGCCCCAGCATTTT.

This clone was seen a single time. The chain couples TRBV29-1 to TRBJ1-1; D is undetermined. Germline V gene lookup returns CDR1 SQVTM and CDR2 ANQGSEA. V lost 4 bases and J lost 0, with 6 bases in between. CDR3 length: 12 amino acids. The CDR3 here is CSVGQMNTEAFF. The CDR3 DNA follows: TGCAGCGTTGGGCAAATGAACACTGAAGCTTTCTTT. Full variable domain (outside the CDR3, taken from reference TRBV29-1 and TRBJ1-1): SAVISQKPSRDICQRGTSLTIQCQVDSQVTMMFWYRQQPGQSLTLIATANQGSEATYESGFVIDKFPISRPNLTFSTLTVSNMSPEDSSIYLCSVGQMNTEAFFGQGTRLTVV.

Notes on this clone: The same CDR3 arises from other DNA sequences in this sample as well. The chain employs TRBV5-1 and TRBJ1-1, with D maybe TRBD1 (5 bases). Germline V CDR1 and CDR2: SGHRS, YFSETQ. V lost 2 bases and J 2 bases, leaving 10 bases between the germline ends. This CDR3 has 14 amino acids. The DNA for the CDR3 is TGCGCCAGCAGCTTACAGGAGGGCAACACTGAAGCTTTCTTT. This translates into CASSLQEGNTEAFF.

The rearrangement joins TRBV6-5 to TRBJ2-7; tentative D call: TRBD2 (6 bases). The length of the CDR3 is 15 residues. Trimming stripped 2 bases from V and 4 bases from J, with 15 bases between. Germline V gives CDR1 MNHEY, CDR2 SVGAGI. The CDR3 here is CASSYTRVGGYEQYF. The CDR3 nucleotides read TGTGCCAGCAGTTACACCAGGGTGGGGGGATACGAGCAGTACTTC.

The CDR3 reads CASSFGHGQTYNEQFF. The CDR3, as DNA: TGCGCCAGCAGCTTTGGACACGGACAAACCTACAATGAGCAGTTCTTC. This chain connects TRBV5-1 to TRBJ2-1, with D possibly matching TRBD1 (5 bases). Germline V lookup: CDR1 SGHRS, CDR2 YFSETQ. V was shortened by 2 bases and J by 2 bases, with 14 bases between the two germline ends. This CDR3 region has 16 residues. Looking up the rest from reference TRBV5-1 and TRBJ2-1 gives the full variable domain: KAGVTQTPRYLIKTRGQQVTLSCSPISGHRSVSWYQQTPGQGLQFLFEYFSETQRNKGNFPGRFSGRQFSNSRSEMNVSTLELGDSALYLCASSFGHGQTYNEQFFGPGTRLTVL.

The chain has TRBV10-2 and TRBJ1-1, with D uncertain. The germline gives CDR1 WSHSY, CDR2 SAAADI. V lost 1 base, J lost 5 bases, and 8 bases lay in between. This CDR3 comprises 13 residues. The CDR3 nucleotides read TGCGCCAGCAGTGAGTTGCGGTGGACTGAAGCTTTCTTT. Translating it yields CASSELRWTEAFF.

The V gene is TRBV7-3, the J gene TRBJ2-6; TRBD2 aligns across 8 bases. The CDR3 loop spans 18 amino acids. CDR1 is SGHTA and CDR2 is FQGTGA in the germline V gene. The V gene end was trimmed by 5 bases and the J gene end by 0 bases; junction bases not matched to a gene: 9. The CDR3 bases are TGTGCCAGCAGCCGCAACGGGGGGGCCCTCTCTGGGGCCAACGTCCTGACTTTC. Amino acid sequence: CASSRNGGALSGANVLTF.

This clone has more than one count but fewer than ten. V usage is TRBV19 and J usage is TRBJ1-2; no clear D gene. Germline V gives CDR1 LNHDA, CDR2 SQIVND (reference sequence). Trimming removed 6 bases from V and 8 bases from J, with 10 bases in between. The CDR3 sequence is 11 residues long. CDR3 bases: TGTGCCAGTAGCTATACACAGGGCTACACCTTC. Its protein product is CASSYTQGYTF.

The chain links TRBV25-1 to TRBJ2-3; perhaps TRBD2 as D (6 bases). With 5 bases removed from V and 2 bases from J, the gap between germline ends came to 14 bases. Germline V gene data show CDR1 as MGHDK and CDR2 as SYGVNS. The CDR3 consists of 15 residues. The DNA for the CDR3 is TGTGCCAGCAGTTCTAGACGGGGGTACACAGATACGCAGTATTTT. Its translation is CASSSRRGYTDTQYF.

The V call is TRBV5-1, the J call TRBJ1-2, with D unresolved. This CDR3 region has 13 residues. Germline-derived CDR1 and CDR2 are SGHRS and YFSETQ. V was shortened by 1 base and J by 6 bases, with 10 bases between the two germline ends. This chain's CDR3 is CASSLFTSHGYTF. CDR3 sequence (DNA): TGCGCCAGCAGCTTGTTTACATCTCATGGCTACACCTTC.

The chain has TRBV28 and TRBJ2-7; TRBD2 agrees at 7 bases. The CDR3 is 13 amino acids. V trimming: 2 bases; J trimming: 2 bases; junction bases outside the gene matches: 0. Germline CDR1 reads MDHEN; CDR2 reads SYDVKM. In DNA, the CDR3 is TGTGCCAGCAGTTTAGCGGGAGCCTACGAGCAGTACTTC. Protein sequence: CASSLAGAYEQYF.

The CDR3 is CASSLVRTGELFF. DNA of the CDR3: TGTGCCAGCAGCTTGGTGAGGACCGGGGAGCTGTTTTTT. The chain is built from TRBV5-8 and TRBJ2-2; no firm D call. V gave up 0 bases and J gave up 5 bases, with 5 bases separating them. Per germline, CDR1 SGHTS and CDR2 YDEGEE. The CDR3 covers 13 residues.

V usage is TRBV4-2 and J usage is TRBJ2-1; D is uncertain. This CDR3 has 12 residues. Germline V lookup: CDR1 LGHNA, CDR2 YNFKEQ. Trimming took off 0 bases at V and 9 bases at J, with 6 bases between the two ends. CDR3 bases: TGTGCCAGCAGCCAAGACGCGTCTGAGCAGTTCTTC. Residues: CASSQDASEQFF.

The V call is TRBV9, the J call TRBJ2-7; D perhaps matches TRBD2 (5 bases). Per the germline V gene, CDR1 is SGDLS and CDR2 is YYNGEE. This CDR3 has 15 residues. With 0 bases removed from V and 2 bases from J, the gap between germline ends came to 12 bases. Here the CDR3 DNA reads TGTGCCAGCAGCGTAGCTGAGGAGGCTACCTACGAGCAGTACTTC. Amino acid sequence: CASSVAEEATYEQYF.

The rearrangement joins TRBV25-1 to TRBJ2-7; 9 positions agree with TRBD1. V was clipped by 3 bases and J by 7 bases; unmatched bases: 7. The germline V gene has CDR1 MGHDK and CDR2 SYGVNS. This CDR3 is 14 amino acids long. As DNA, the CDR3 is TGTGCCAGCAGTGATTGGACAGGGGATATTGAGCAGTACTTC. Its protein is CASSDWTGDIEQYF.

This chain uses TRBV7-3 with TRBJ2-7; possibly TRBD2 for D (6 bases). Per the germline V gene, CDR1 is SGHTA and CDR2 is FQGTGA. This CDR3 spans 14 amino acids. The V end lost 5 bases, the J end lost 3 bases, and 14 bases lay between the germline ends. For the CDR3, the DNA is TGTGCCAGCAGCCAGCTGGAAGCGGGCTACGAGCAGTACTTC. This gives the protein CASSQLEAGYEQYF. Full variable domain (outside the CDR3, taken from reference TRBV7-3 and TRBJ2-7): GAGVSQTPSNKVTEKGKYVELRCDPISGHTALYWYRQSLGQGPEFLIYFQGTGAADDSGLPNDRFFAVRPEGSVSTLKIQRTERGDSAVYLCASSQLEAGYEQYFGPGTRLTVT.

The chain recombines TRBV7-8 with TRBJ2-4; D is perhaps TRBD1 (5 bases). Germline assignment: CDR1 SGHVS and CDR2 FQNEAQ. The CDR3 has 18 amino acids. The germline V and J ends were trimmed by 5 bases and 5 bases, with 25 bases remaining between them. CDR3 in DNA: TGTGCCAGCAGCCAGAGGAAAGGGGCAGGGCCCACCGAAAACATTCAGTACTTC. Its translation: CASSQRKGAGPTENIQYF.

This chain uses TRBV28 with TRBJ2-7; 11 nucleotides match TRBD2. Germline V gene data show CDR1 as MDHEN and CDR2 as SYDVKM. CDR3 length: 16 residues. V dropped 4 bases and J dropped 4; count of bases not matched to a gene: 9. In DNA, the CDR3 is TGTGCCAGCAGTTCGACAACTAGCGGGAGCGGATACGAGCAGTACTTC. Amino acids: CASSSTTSGSGYEQYF. The variable domain in full, completed from reference TRBV28 and TRBJ2-7, reads DVKVTQSSRYLVKRTGEKVFLECVQDMDHENMFWYRQDPGLGLRLIYFSYDVKMKEKGDIPEGYSVSREKKERFSLILESASTNQTSMYLCASSSTTSGSGYEQYFGPGTRLTVT.

This clone was observed a single time. The chain joins TRBV5-5 to TRBJ1-1; no clear D gene. Looked up from germline, CDR1 is SGHKS and CDR2 is YYEKEE (reference sequence). This CDR3 has 17 residues. Deletions cut 4 bases from V and 0 bases from J, with 19 bases between. CDR3 sequence: CASSLSIEPGLNTEAFF. In DNA form, the CDR3 reads TGTGCCAGCAGCCTTTCAATAGAACCGGGTCTGAACACTGAAGCTTTCTTT.

CDR3 DNA: TGTGCCAGCAGCTTGCGGGAGAATCAGCCCCAGCATTTT. Translation gives CASSLRENQPQHF. The gene calls are TRBV7-8 and TRBJ1-5, with D hard to call. The CDR3 has 13 amino acids. From germline, CDR1 is SGHVS and CDR2 FQNEAQ. Between the trimmed V and J ends, which lost 3 bases and 4 bases, there was a span of 7 bases.

The chain combines TRBV6-1 with TRBJ1-2; perhaps TRBD1 as D (5 bases). CDR3 length: 13 residues. The germline V gene encodes CDR1 MNHNS and CDR2 SASEGT. V was pared by 5 bases and J by 3 bases, with 10 bases between. CDR3 DNA sequence: TGTGCCAGCAGTAGGCAAGGGGACTATGGCTACACCTTC. Its translation is CASSRQGDYGYTF.

The J gene is TRBJ2-1, the V gene TRBV9, with 10 bases fitting TRBD2. Germline CDR1 reads SGDLS; CDR2 reads YYNGEE. V was pared by 4 bases and J by 4 bases, with 11 bases of the junction left unmatched. The CDR3 loop spans 17 amino acids. CDR3 amino acids: CASSPSVAGGFYNEQFF. In nucleotides, the CDR3 is TGTGCCAGCAGCCCTTCTGTAGCGGGAGGTTTTTACAATGAGCAGTTCTTC. Full variable domain (rest looked up from reference TRBV9 and TRBJ2-1): DSGVTQTPKHLITATGQRVTLRCSPRSGDLSVYWYQQSLDQGLQFLIQYYNGEERAKGNILERFSAQQFPDLHSELNLSSLELGDSALYFCASSPSVAGGFYNEQFFGPGTRLTVL.

Only one count was recorded for this clone. The chain joins TRBV10-3 to TRBJ2-2; D possibly corresponds to TRBD1 (5 bases). Germline V lookup: CDR1 ENHRY, CDR2 SYGVKD. Between the trimmed V and J ends, which lost 4 bases and 7 bases, there was a span of 13 bases. This CDR3 has 14 residues. CDR3 residues: CAISAQGWSGELFF. In DNA, the CDR3 is TGTGCCATCAGTGCCCAGGGCTGGAGCGGGGAGCTGTTTTTT.

The rearrangement uses TRBV28 and TRBJ1-1; perhaps TRBD1 as D (5 bases). CDR1 is MDHEN, CDR2 SYDVKM, per germline. This CDR3 is built from 13 residues. The germline V and J ends were trimmed by 5 bases and 4 bases, with 11 bases remaining between them. CDR3 sequence: CASSLGGSTEAFF. DNA for the CDR3: TGTGCCAGCAGTCTGGGGGGGTCCACTGAAGCTTTCTTT. Looking up the rest from reference TRBV28 and TRBJ1-1 gives the full variable domain: DVKVTQSSRYLVKRTGEKVFLECVQDMDHENMFWYRQDPGLGLRLIYFSYDVKMKEKGDIPEGYSVSREKKERFSLILESASTNQTSMYLCASSLGGSTEAFFGQGTRLTVV.

The chain uses TRBV28 and TRBJ1-5; D perhaps matches TRBD1 (6 bases). The V gene's germline CDR1 is MDHEN and CDR2 SYDVKM. Trimming left V 2 bases short and J 6 bases short, with 11 bases between. CDR3 length: 14 residues. The CDR3 protein is CASSLLQGRQPQHF. CDR3 bases: TGTGCCAGCAGTTTACTACAGGGTCGTCAGCCCCAGCATTTT.

The chain recombines TRBV6-4 with TRBJ2-1, with D possibly being TRBD2 (5 bases). This CDR3 is 14 amino acids long. Deletions cut 2 bases from V and 9 bases from J, with 14 bases between. Per the germline V gene, CDR1 is MRHNA and CDR2 is SNTAGT. The CDR3 nucleotides are TGTGCCAGCAGTGACGGGAGTGGGTTAAGTGAGCAGTTCTTC. Translating it yields CASSDGSGLSEQFF.

The rearrangement links TRBV7-9 to TRBJ1-4; 9 nucleotides line up with TRBD1. Per germline, CDR1 SEHNR and CDR2 FQNEAQ (reference sequence). V dropped 8 bases and J dropped 7; count of bases not matched to a gene: 14. This CDR3 spans 16 amino acids. The DNA of the CDR3 is TGTGCCAGCCGCGAAGGAGGGACAGGGATTTCTGAAAAACTGTTTTTT. Its protein product is CASREGGTGISEKLFF.

CDR3 DNA: TGTGCCAGTACGCAGGGGTCCTACATGAACACTGAAGCTTTCTTT. This encodes CASTQGSYMNTEAFF. The chain has TRBV19 and TRBJ1-1; a weak D match, TRBD1 (6 bases). This CDR3 is 15 amino acids long. In germline, CDR1 is LNHDA, CDR2 SQIVND (reference sequence). Trimming took 7 bases from V and 0 from J, leaving 15 bases between them.